This T cell receptor beta chain emerged from a study of CD8 T cells in Susac syndrome. RNA was extracted with the RNeasy kit, and a quantity of about 0.45 to 1 ug was reverse transcribed using random hexamers. TCRdb re-analysed the immunoSEQ multiplex PCR reads in MiXCR, keeping a single row per CDR3 protein. The data hold over 150,000 distinct CDR3 sequences, with approximately 95% observed a single time. CDR1 SQVTM and CDR2 ANQGSEA come from the germline V gene. The trim removed 6 bases at V and 5 bases at J, leaving 10 bases unmatched. The CDR3 is made up of 14 amino acids. Sample: CD4+ T cells from PBMCs. This TCR derives from a human donor with Susac syndrome. The chain carries TRBV29-1 and TRBJ2-5; TRBD2 aligns across 9 bases. CDR3 residues: CSVTETSGRETQYF. CDR3 nucleotide sequence: TGCAGCGTGACCGAGACTAGCGGAAGGGAGACCCAGTACTTC.